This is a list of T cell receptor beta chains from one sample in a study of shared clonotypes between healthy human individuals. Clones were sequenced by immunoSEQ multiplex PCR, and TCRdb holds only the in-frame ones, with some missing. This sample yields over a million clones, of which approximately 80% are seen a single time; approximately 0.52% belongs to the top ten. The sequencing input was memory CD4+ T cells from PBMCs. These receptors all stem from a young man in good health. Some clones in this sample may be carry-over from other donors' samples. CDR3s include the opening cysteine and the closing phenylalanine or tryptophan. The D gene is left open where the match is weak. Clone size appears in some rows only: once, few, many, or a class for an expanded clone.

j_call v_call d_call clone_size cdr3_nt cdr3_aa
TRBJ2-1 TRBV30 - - TGTGCCTGGAGTGGGGGGCAGCCCTACAATGAGCAGTTCTTC CAWSGGQPYNEQFF
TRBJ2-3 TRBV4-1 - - TGCGCCAGCAGCCAAGTTCTAGCGAGTAGCACAGATACGCAGTATTTT CASSQVLASSTDTQYF
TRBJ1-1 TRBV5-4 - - TGTGCCAGCAGCTTAGGACTTTCGAACACTGAAGCTTTCTTT CASSLGLSNTEAFF
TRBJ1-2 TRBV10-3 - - TGTGCCATTCACCCGGGCCGTACAAACTATGGCTACACCTTC CAIHPGRTNYGYTF
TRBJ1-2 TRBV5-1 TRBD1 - TGCGCCAGCAGCCCGGGACAGGGGGCTTTGTATGGCTACACCTTC CASSPGQGALYGYTF
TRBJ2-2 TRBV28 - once TGTGCCAGCAGTTTATCCCGACGGACAGTTTCCACCGGGGAGCTGTTTTTT CASSLSRRTVSTGELFF
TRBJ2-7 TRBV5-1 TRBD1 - TGCGCCAGCAGCTCCTACGACAGGGTGACCGAGCAGTACTTC CASSSYDRVTEQYF
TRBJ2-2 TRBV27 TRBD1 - TGTGCCAGCAGTTTATGGGGACAGGGGCAAATCGGGGAGCTGTTTTTT CASSLWGQGQIGELFF
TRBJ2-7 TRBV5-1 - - TGCGCCAGCAGCTCCCTAGTAGGGCGGGGTTCCTACGAGCAGTACTTC CASSSLVGRGSYEQYF
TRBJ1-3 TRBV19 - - TGTGCCAGTAGTATAACCCACAGCAACACCATATATTTT CASSITHSNTIYF
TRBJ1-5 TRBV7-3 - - TGTGCCAGCAGCCACGAAAGAAATCAGCCCCAGCATTTT CASSHERNQPQHF
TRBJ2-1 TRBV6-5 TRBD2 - TGTGCCAGCAGTCCCGGGACTAGCGGGAGTGGGCAGTTCTTC CASSPGTSGSGQFF
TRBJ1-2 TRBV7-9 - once TGTGCCAGCTTTAAAGCGGGGGCAGGGTTAAGTGGCTACACCTTC CASFKAGAGLSGYTF
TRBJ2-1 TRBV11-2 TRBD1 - TGTGCCAGCAGCGTACCCGGGACAGGGGGTAGGAATGAGCAGTTCTTC CASSVPGTGGRNEQFF
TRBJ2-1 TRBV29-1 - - TGCAGCGCCGGTAGGGTCTACAATGAGCAGTTCTTC CSAGRVYNEQFF
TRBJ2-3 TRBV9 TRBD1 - TGTGCCAGCAGCGCCTACCCCCGGACAGGGGGCCGGACAGATACGCAGTATTTT CASSAYPRTGGRTDTQYF
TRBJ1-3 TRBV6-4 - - TGTGCCAGCACCCCGCCGAAGGAGGGAAACACCATATATTTT CASTPPKEGNTIYF
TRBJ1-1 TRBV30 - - TGTGCCTGGAGTGAGATAGCGGAGACTGAAGCTTTCTTT CAWSEIAETEAFF
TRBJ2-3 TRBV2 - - TGTGCCAGCAGTGAAGGGGCGGCAGATACGCAGTATTTT CASSEGAADTQYF
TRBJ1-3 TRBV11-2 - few TGTGCCAGCAACGTCCCGAGGCCCGGGGGAAACACCATATATTTT CASNVPRPGGNTIYF
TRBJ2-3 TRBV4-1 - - TGCGCCAGCAGCCAAGATAGGGGGAGCCATACGCAGTATTTT CASSQDRGSHTQYF
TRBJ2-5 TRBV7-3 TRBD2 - TGTGCCAGCAGCCCCCGTAGCGGGGTACAAGAGACCCAGTACTTC CASSPRSGVQETQYF
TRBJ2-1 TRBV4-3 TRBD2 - TGCGCCAGCAGCCAATCTAGCGGGCCCCAATATGAGCAGTTCTTC CASSQSSGPQYEQFF
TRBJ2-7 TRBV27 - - TGTGCCAGCAGTCCAGTTGAGGCTGGCTCCTACGAGCAGTACTTC CASSPVEAGSYEQYF
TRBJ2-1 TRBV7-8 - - TGTGCCAGCAGCTTAGGGCGTAGTGAGCAGTTCTTC CASSLGRSEQFF
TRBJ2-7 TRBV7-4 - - TGTGCCAGCAGCTTAGGCATCCGCGGAGCCTACGAGCAGTACTTC CASSLGIRGAYEQYF
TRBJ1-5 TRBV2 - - TGTGCCAGCAGTGGGTGGGGCGGACAAAATCAGCCCCAGCATTTT CASSGWGGQNQPQHF
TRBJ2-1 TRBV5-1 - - TGCGCCAGCAGCTTGGTGTCCGACTTTTACAATGAGCAGTTCTTC CASSLVSDFYNEQFF
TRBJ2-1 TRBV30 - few TGTGCCTGGAGCCCGGGTCTAGGGAGCGATGAGCAGTTCTTC CAWSPGLGSDEQFF